The present T cell receptor beta chain was sequenced within a study of blood T cells in healthy people across ages (dated by TCRdb to between 2015 and 2017). About the full investigation: In model experiments, template switching captured about one uniquely barcoded TCR beta cDNA molecule for every two T cells. The donors were split into four age groups: young (average around 16 years), middle-aged (39), aged (roughly 68) and long-lived (about 74). To avoid experimental bias, donors of different ages were randomly spread across the sequencing lanes. The study analyzed two additional independent replicas of 1 million unique cDNA reads from the same blood draw for two donors, one aged 18 to 30 and one aged 80 or older. To track age-related changes in TCR beta repertoire diversity, the study relied on deep sequencing normalized with unique cDNA molecular identifiers.

On the study overall, not on this receptor specifically: The CMV infection status of donors was not known, potentially confounding age-related changes in expanded clonotypes. As age increased, observed TCR beta diversity per million T cells dropped in a roughly linear way, and a significant reduction was already evident by age roughly 40. The long-lived group showed more naive CD4+ T cells, fewer expanded clones and increased TCR diversity than the aged group, suggesting age selection. Estimates of total diversity based on one million sequenced T cells were regarded as lower bounds and as underestimates. Conclusive comparison of naive and antigen-experienced compartments was prevented by the profiling of bulk unsorted PBMCs. There was a strong correlation between observed TCR beta diversity and the percentage of naive T cells measured by flow cytometry.

Libraries were built with 5' RACE. Sequencing instrument: Illumina HiSeq 2500. A second PCR of 7 to 11 cycles was performed with a sample-barcoded 5' primer and a J-beta primer mix. Each TCR beta cDNA molecule received a unique molecular identifier from a template-switch 5' adaptor carrying 12 random nucleotides. At least 2.5 million CDR3-containing paired-end reads were obtained from each sample. First-strand cDNA was synthesized from all RNA with the Mint cDNA synthesis kit, primed by a TRBC-specific oligonucleotide. Following uracil-DNA glycosylase treatment, a first 18-cycle PCR with universal primers M1SS and BC2_uni_R was performed on all cDNA. The authors' pipeline ran thus. For normalization, 1 million high-quality reads, each with a distinct molecular identifier, were randomly selected from each sample. Reads sharing molecular identifiers were discarded rather than binned into consensus sequences. MiTCR, set to a Q25 quality threshold and the strictest error-elimination algorithm, was used for CDR3 identification, clonotype clustering and error correction. A nonparametric unseen species model with Euler transformation was used to estimate a lower bound on total TCR beta diversity. The raw public reads went through TCRdb reprocessing: fastp at Q25, MiXCR clone calling, in-frame beta chains kept. Identical CDR3 proteins give one entry, which carries the most common genes and DNA. What appears here as the V and J calls and clone size reflects TCRdb's work, not the paper's. The sample table lists roughly 1.7 million distinct CDR3 sequences, roughly 32% of them with a count of one. About 11% of the sample rests with the top ten.

In regard to this clonotype: Its specific antigen is unknown. Base qualities are not provided; no much larger clone lies one nucleotide away.

For this chain, trimming is 2 bases at the V end and 6 bases at the J end, and the number of junction bases without a gene match is 24. From its cysteine to its phenylalanine, the CDR3 spans 21 amino acids. Of the read, only the CDR3 DNA is kept; its 63 bases are in frame from base 1. In the germline V gene, CDR1 corresponds to SGHRS and CDR2 to YFSETQ. The approximately 41 donors, aged about 6 to 95 years, were systemically healthy Caucasian individuals from Russia. Each donor gave 9 to 10 milliliters of peripheral blood, collected into EDTA-treated Vacutainer tubes. Ficoll-Paque density-gradient centrifugation was used to isolate PBMCs, with at least 6 million obtained per sample. Trizol reagent was used to extract total RNA from the PBMCs, yielding at least 6 micrograms per sample. Naive CD45RAhigh/CD27high T cell percentages were measured by flow cytometry on a PBMC aliquot from every donor.

The sequence was obtained from a woman aged 25 to 39 in good health. The chain joins TRBV5-1 to TRBJ2-1; 9 nucleotides in the junction match TRBD2. Sequencing input: blood. CDR3 protein: CASSFRLAGFIPGPSGNEQFF. Read as DNA, the sequence is TGCGCCAGCAGCTTTCGCCTAGCGGGGTTTATACCGGGACCTTCGGGCAATGAGCAGTTCTTC.